This TCR beta chain was found in a study of blood T cell repertoires in COVID-19. Study-wide background: COVID-19 samples collected from the United States, Italy and Spain covered acute and convalescent phases. Nucleic acid was either cDNA or gDNA, and it came from T cells, B-cell-depleted T cells, or PBMCs.

The germline gives CDR1 LGHNA, CDR2 YSLEER. The CDR3 runs 14 residues. V was trimmed by 1 base and J by 6 bases, leaving 13 bases between them. Clones were read by immunoSEQ multiplex PCR, and TCRdb kept only the in-frame ones, dropping some. The sample consists of roughly 63,000 clones, 65% to 80% of them appearing once. A single count supports this clone. The sample taken for sequencing was peripheral blood. This chain links TRBV4-3 with TRBJ2-7; D perhaps matches TRBD2 (5 bases). The sequence was collected from a human donor in a cohort sampled during active COVID-19. CDR3 in DNA: TGCGCCAGCAGCCAAGGCCCAGGAGGATTCGAGCAGTACTTC. This encodes CASSQGPGGFEQYF.